This paragraph covers one TCR beta chain sequence. Its antigen remains unidentified. This sample was included in a study of OX40 agonist ivuxolimab in advanced cancers. Looking at the study overall: Treatment of patients was with ivuxolimab, an agonistic anti-OX40 (CD134) antibody. Patients got intravenous ivuxolimab at 0.01 to 10 mg/kg every 2 weeks. Study-wide results and limits: CD4+ and CD8+ blood T cells expanded clonally by week 6 at 0.1 to 3.0 mg/kg.

Systemic immunosuppression or a history of autoimmune disease excluded patients. Some clones are missing from TCRdb's copy, which holds only in-frame ones; the method was immunoSEQ multiplex PCR. Of about 81,000 clones listed, about 80% are singletons. The CDR3 runs to 15 residues. Per germline, CDR1 MRHNA and CDR2 SNTAGT. Trimming took off 2 bases at V and 6 bases at J, with 14 bases between the two ends. This specimen was CD4+ or CD8+ T cells sorted from blood, taken in a trial of the OX40 agonist ivuxolimab. The source of this sequence is an adult with an advanced solid tumor such as melanoma, head and neck, liver or kidney cancer. The chain is built from TRBV6-4 and TRBJ2-1; D is ambiguous. DNA of the CDR3: TGTGCCAGCAGTGACGGTGGCGAGGCTAGCAATGAGCAGTTCTTC. It codes for CASSDGGEASNEQFF.